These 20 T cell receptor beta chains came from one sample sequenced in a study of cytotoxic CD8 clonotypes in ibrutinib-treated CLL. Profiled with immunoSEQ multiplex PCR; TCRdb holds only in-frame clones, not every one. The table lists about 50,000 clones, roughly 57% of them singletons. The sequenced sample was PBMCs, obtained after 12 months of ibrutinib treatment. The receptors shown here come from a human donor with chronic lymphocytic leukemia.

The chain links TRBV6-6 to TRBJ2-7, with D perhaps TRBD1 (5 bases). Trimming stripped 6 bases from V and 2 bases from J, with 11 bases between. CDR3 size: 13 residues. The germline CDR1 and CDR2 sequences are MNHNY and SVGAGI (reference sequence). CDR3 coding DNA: TGTGCCAGCAGCACGACAGCCACCTACGAGCAGTACTTC. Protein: CASSTTATYEQYF.

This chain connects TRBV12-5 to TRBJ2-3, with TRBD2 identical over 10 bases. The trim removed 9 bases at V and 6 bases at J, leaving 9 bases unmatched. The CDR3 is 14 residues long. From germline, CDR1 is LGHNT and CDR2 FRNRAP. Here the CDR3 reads CARRLAGVVDTQYF. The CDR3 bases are TGTGCTAGACGGCTAGCGGGAGTTGTGGATACGCAGTATTTT.

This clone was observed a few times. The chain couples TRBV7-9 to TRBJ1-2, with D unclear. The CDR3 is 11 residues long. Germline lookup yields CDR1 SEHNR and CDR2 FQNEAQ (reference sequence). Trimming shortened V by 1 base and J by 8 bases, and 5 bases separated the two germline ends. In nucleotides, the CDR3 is TGTGCCAGCAGCTTAGTAGAAGGCTACACCTTC. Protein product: CASSLVEGYTF.

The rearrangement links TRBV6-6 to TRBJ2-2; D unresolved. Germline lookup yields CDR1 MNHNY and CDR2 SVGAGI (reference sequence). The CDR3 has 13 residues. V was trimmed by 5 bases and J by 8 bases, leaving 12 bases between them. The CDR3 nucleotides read TGTGCCAGCAGTCGTGCCCCTACTGGGGAGCTGTTTTTT. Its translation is CASSRAPTGELFF.

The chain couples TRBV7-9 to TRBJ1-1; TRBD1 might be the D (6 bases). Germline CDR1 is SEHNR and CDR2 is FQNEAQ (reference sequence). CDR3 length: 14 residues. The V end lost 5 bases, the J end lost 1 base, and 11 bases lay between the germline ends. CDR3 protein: CASSPPGQNTEAFF. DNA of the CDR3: TGTGCCAGCAGCCCACCGGGACAGAACACTGAAGCTTTCTTT.

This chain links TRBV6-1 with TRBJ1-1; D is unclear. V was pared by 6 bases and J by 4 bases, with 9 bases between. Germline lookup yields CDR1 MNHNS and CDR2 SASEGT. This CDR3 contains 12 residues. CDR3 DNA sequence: TGTGCCAGCAGCCCAAAGGGCACTGAAGCTTTCTTT. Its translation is CASSPKGTEAFF.

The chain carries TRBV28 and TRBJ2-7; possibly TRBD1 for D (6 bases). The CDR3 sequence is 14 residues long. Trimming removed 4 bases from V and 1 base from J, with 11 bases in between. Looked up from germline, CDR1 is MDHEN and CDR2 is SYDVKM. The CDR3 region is CASSSPGASYEQYF. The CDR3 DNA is TGTGCCAGCAGTTCCCCAGGGGCTTCCTACGAGCAGTACTTC.

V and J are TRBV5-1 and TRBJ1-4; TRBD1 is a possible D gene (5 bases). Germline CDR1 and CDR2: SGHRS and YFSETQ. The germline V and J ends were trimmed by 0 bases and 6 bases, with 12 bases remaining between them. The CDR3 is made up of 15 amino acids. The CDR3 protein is CASSLEGAPHEKLFF. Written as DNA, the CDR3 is TGCGCCAGCAGCTTGGAAGGGGCGCCTCATGAAAAACTGTTTTTT.

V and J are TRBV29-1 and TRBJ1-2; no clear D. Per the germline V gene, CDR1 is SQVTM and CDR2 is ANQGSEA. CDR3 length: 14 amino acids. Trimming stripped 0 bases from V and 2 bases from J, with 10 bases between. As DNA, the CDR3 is TGCAGCGTTGAAGATAAGCCAGGCAACTATGGCTACACCTTC. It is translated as CSVEDKPGNYGYTF.

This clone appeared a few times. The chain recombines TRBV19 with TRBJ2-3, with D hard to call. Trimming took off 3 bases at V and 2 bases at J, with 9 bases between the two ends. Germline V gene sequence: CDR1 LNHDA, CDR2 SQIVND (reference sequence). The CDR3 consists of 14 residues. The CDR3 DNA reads TGTGCCAGTAGTATCGGCTATCACACAGATACGCAGTATTTT. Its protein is CASSIGYHTDTQYF.

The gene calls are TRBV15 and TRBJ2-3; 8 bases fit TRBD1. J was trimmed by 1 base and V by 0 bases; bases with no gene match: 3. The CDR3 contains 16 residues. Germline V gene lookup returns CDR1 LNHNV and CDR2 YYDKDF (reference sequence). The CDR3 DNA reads TGTGCCACCAGCAGAGATCAGGGGGCAGGCACAGATACGCAGTATTTT. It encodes CATSRDQGAGTDTQYF.

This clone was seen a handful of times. CDR3 amino acids: CASSYSRQGNSPLHF. The CDR3, as DNA: TGTGCCAGCAGTTACTCGAGACAGGGTAATTCACCCCTCCACTTT. The gene calls are TRBV6-6 and TRBJ1-6; 7 nucleotides agree with TRBD1. The CDR3 sequence is 15 residues long. The trim removed 0 bases at V and 6 bases at J, leaving 2 bases unmatched. Per the germline V gene, CDR1 is MNHNY and CDR2 is SVGAGI (reference sequence).

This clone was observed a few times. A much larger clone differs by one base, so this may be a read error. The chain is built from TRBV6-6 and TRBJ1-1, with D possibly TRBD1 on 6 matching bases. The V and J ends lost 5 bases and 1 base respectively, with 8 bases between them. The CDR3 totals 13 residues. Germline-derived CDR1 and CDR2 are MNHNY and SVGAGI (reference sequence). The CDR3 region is CASSLQGNTEAFF. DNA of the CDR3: TGTGCCAGCAGTCTACAGGGGAACACTGAAGCTTTCTTT.

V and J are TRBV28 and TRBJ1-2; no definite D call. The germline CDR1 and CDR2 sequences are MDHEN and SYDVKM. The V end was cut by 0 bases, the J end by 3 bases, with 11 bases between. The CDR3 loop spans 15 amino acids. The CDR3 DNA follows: TGTGCCAGCAGTTTATGGGAGGAGACGGACTATGGCTACACCTTC. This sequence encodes CASSLWEETDYGYTF.

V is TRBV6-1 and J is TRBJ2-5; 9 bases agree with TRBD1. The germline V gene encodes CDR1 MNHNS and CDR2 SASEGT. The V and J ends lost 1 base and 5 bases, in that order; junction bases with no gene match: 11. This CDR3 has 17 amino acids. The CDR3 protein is CASSEGFTGGRWETQYF. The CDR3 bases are TGTGCCAGCAGTGAAGGATTTACAGGGGGCCGTTGGGAGACCCAGTACTTC.

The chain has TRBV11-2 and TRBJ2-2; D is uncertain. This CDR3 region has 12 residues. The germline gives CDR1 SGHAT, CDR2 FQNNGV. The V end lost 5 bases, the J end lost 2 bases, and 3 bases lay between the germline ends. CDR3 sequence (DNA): TGTGCCAGCAGCATCAACACCGGGGAGCTGTTTTTT. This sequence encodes CASSINTGELFF.

The CDR3 protein is CASSLGDRTPTQHF. The DNA for the CDR3 is TGTGCCAGCAGCTTGGGAGACAGAACACCGACCCAGCATTTT. This rearrangement joins TRBV5-6 to TRBJ1-5; maybe TRBD1 (5 bases). Germline V CDR1 and CDR2: SGHDT, YYEEEE. Trimming pared 0 bases from V and 11 bases from J, leaving 15 bases between. The CDR3 is made up of 14 amino acids.

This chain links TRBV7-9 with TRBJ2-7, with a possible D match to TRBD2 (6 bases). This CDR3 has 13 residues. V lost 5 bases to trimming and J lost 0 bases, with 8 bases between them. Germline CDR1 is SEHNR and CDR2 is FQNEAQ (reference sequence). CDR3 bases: TGTGCCAGCAGCCCTAGCGCCTCCTACGAGCAGTACTTC. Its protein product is CASSPSASYEQYF.

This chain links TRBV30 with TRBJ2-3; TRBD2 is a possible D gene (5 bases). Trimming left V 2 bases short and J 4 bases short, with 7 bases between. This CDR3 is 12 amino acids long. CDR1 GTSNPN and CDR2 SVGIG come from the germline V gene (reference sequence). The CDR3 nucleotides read TGTGCCTGGAGTCTAGCCGCAGATACGCAGTATTTT. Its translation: CAWSLAADTQYF.

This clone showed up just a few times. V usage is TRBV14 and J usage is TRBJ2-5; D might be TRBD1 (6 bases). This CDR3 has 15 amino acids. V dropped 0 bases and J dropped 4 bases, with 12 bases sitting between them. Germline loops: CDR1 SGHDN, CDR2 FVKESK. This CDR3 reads CASSQEHRVGETQYF. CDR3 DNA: TGTGCCAGCAGCCAAGAACACAGGGTGGGAGAGACCCAGTACTTC.